The 30 T cell receptor beta chains given below trace back to one sample, sequenced in a study of blood T cell repertoires in COVID-19. The data were produced by immunoSEQ multiplex PCR, yet TCRdb's version contains in-frame clones alone and is incomplete. The sample consists of a few hundred thousand clones, around 88% of them appearing once. What was sequenced was PBMCs or T cells enriched from blood (not recorded which). Receptors were obtained from a woman in her 40s with acute COVID-19.

The chain uses TRBV5-4 and TRBJ1-1, with 8 bases that match TRBD1. Per germline, CDR1 SGHNT and CDR2 YYREEE (reference sequence). The junction had 9 bases not matched to a gene; V was cut back by 9 bases and J by 5 bases. The CDR3 is 13 amino acids. The CDR3 nucleotides read TGTGCCACCAACAGGGGGGTACAGACTGAAGCTTTCTTT. Translating gives CATNRGVQTEAFF. The full variable domain, rest sourced from reference TRBV5-4 and TRBJ1-1, is ETGVTQSPTHLIKTRGQQVTLRCSSQSGHNTVSWYQQALGQGPQFIFQYYREEENGRGNFPPRFSGLQFPNYSSELNVNALELDDSALYLCATNRGVQTEAFFGQGTRLTVV.

The CDR3 region is CASSLGLKTSGIYNEQFF. Here the CDR3 DNA reads TGTGCCAGCAGCCTGGGGTTAAAGACTAGCGGCATCTACAATGAGCAGTTCTTC. The chain combines TRBV14 with TRBJ2-1, with 9 positions matching TRBD2. This CDR3 spans 18 amino acids. J lost 3 bases, V lost 4 bases, and 13 bases had no gene match. Germline lookup yields CDR1 SGHDN and CDR2 FVKESK.

V is TRBV2 and J is TRBJ1-1, with unresolved D. Deletions cut 1 base from V and 6 bases from J, with 12 bases between. The germline CDR1 and CDR2 sequences are SNHLY and FYNNEI. This CDR3 is built from 14 residues. The DNA for the CDR3 is TGTGCCAGCAGTGAAGATGCGGGTATCGCTGAAGCTTTCTTT. Its translation: CASSEDAGIAEAFF.

This sequence joins TRBV9 and TRBJ1-6; D gene ambiguous. The CDR3 loop spans 13 amino acids. Trimming removed 1 base from V and 6 bases from J, with 5 bases in between. The germline V gene has CDR1 SGDLS and CDR2 YYNGEE. The CDR3 bases are TGTGCCAGCAGCGTATTGGCTAATTCACCCCTCCACTTT. Translated: CASSVLANSPLHF.

The V gene is TRBV25-1, the J gene TRBJ1-3; TRBD1 might be the D (5 bases). This CDR3 has 17 residues. CDR1 and CDR2 (germline): MGHDK, SYGVNS. The germline V and J ends were trimmed by 3 bases and 0 bases, with 15 bases remaining between them. The CDR3 DNA is TGTGCCAGCAGTGACCAATGGGGGGGAGACTCTGGAAACACCATATATTTT. It specifies CASSDQWGGDSGNTIYF.

To note about this clone: Other DNA sequences of this sample code for an identical CDR3. V gene TRBV7-9 combines with J gene TRBJ1-2; D call uncertain. This CDR3 spans 13 amino acids. Trimming pared 1 base from V and 3 bases from J, leaving 6 bases between. The V gene's germline CDR1 is SEHNR and CDR2 FQNEAQ (reference sequence). The DNA for the CDR3 is TGTGCCAGCAGCTTAGGGCAGTACTATGGCTACACCTTC. Translating it yields CASSLGQYYGYTF.

V gene TRBV19 combines with J gene TRBJ1-1; D is unclear. CDR1 is LNHDA, CDR2 SQIVND, per germline (reference sequence). Trimming pared 5 bases from V and 0 bases from J, leaving 25 bases between. The CDR3 loop spans 19 amino acids. The DNA for the CDR3 is TGTGCCAGTAGTGGGGATCTTCTGAGGGATACAATTATGAACACTGAAGCTTTCTTT. It translates to CASSGDLLRDTIMNTEAFF.

This chain uses TRBV5-1 with TRBJ1-1, with D perhaps TRBD1 (5 bases). The CDR3 has 14 residues. The ends were cut back, 2 bases at V and 0 bases at J, with 8 bases in the middle. Germline CDR1 and CDR2: SGHRS and YFSETQ. The CDR3 region is CASSFSGLNTEAFF. The CDR3 region has the DNA TGCGCCAGCAGCTTTTCAGGGTTGAACACTGAAGCTTTCTTT.

The chain carries TRBV11-3 and TRBJ1-1, with D possibly being TRBD1 (6 bases). The length of the CDR3 is 13 residues. The germline CDR1 and CDR2 sequences are SGHNT and YENEEA. Trimming pared 7 bases from V and 5 bases from J, leaving 14 bases between. The CDR3 DNA follows: TGTGCCAGCACCGACAGGTCGTGGACTGAAGCTTTCTTT. Encoded protein: CASTDRSWTEAFF.

This clone was observed a single time. J is TRBJ2-1 and V is TRBV28; 11 nucleotides align to TRBD2. Trimming removed 4 bases from V and 1 base from J; junction bases left unmatched: 6. The CDR3 contains 17 residues. CDR1 and CDR2 from the germline V gene are MDHEN and SYDVKM. The CDR3 DNA is TGTGCCAGCAGTTCCCCCGGGACTAGCGGATCCTACAATGAGCAGTTCTTC. As protein: CASSSPGTSGSYNEQFF.

This clone appeared a few times. The rearrangement links TRBV4-3 to TRBJ2-2; D unclear. The CDR3 has 16 amino acids. Germline CDR1 LGHNA, CDR2 YSLEER. The germline V and J ends were trimmed by 4 bases and 1 base, with 13 bases remaining between them. The CDR3 is CASSPSYMMNTGELFF. Written as DNA, the CDR3 is TGCGCCAGCAGCCCCTCTTACATGATGAACACCGGGGAGCTGTTTTTT.

This chain uses TRBV30 with TRBJ2-7; TRBD1 is a possible D gene (5 bases). The CDR3 spans 11 residues. V gave up 2 bases and J gave up 5 bases, with 7 bases separating them. Germline values: CDR1 GTSNPN, CDR2 SVGIG (reference sequence). For the CDR3, the DNA is TGTGCCTGGAGTTCAGGGAACGAGCAGTACTTC. Translated: CAWSSGNEQYF.

The V call is TRBV30, the J call TRBJ1-4; 7 nucleotides agree with TRBD1. The germline CDR1 and CDR2 sequences are GTSNPN and SVGIG (reference sequence). This CDR3 contains 13 residues. The V and J ends lost 2 bases and 5 bases, in that order; junction bases with no gene match: 2. The CDR3 DNA is TGTGCCTGGAGTAGGGGGCAAAATGAAAAACTGTTTTTT. As protein: CAWSRGQNEKLFF.

The rearrangement links TRBV18 to TRBJ1-1, with TRBD1 matching over 7 bases. The germline V gene has CDR1 KGHSH and CDR2 LQKENI. The CDR3 spans 16 residues. Trimming at V came to 4 bases and at J to 2 bases, leaving 10 bases not matched to a gene. CDR3 region: CASSLKIGTANTEAFF. In DNA, the CDR3 is TGTGCCAGCTCACTAAAAATTGGGACAGCTAACACTGAAGCTTTCTTT.

V is TRBV30 and J is TRBJ2-7, with 9 bases lining up with TRBD1. V trimming: 2 bases; J trimming: 2 bases; junction bases outside the gene matches: 1. This CDR3 spans 13 amino acids. Germline CDR1 is GTSNPN and CDR2 is SVGIG (reference sequence). The CDR3 DNA sequence: TGTGCCTGGAGTCGACAGGGGGCCTACGAGCAGTACTTC. Translated, it gives CAWSRQGAYEQYF.

The rearrangement uses TRBV28 and TRBJ2-5; 8 bases map to TRBD2. Germline loops: CDR1 MDHEN, CDR2 SYDVKM. The CDR3 has 16 residues. Unmatched junction bases numbered 10, after V lost 1 base and J lost 6 bases. The CDR3 here is CASSLFTGGPGKTQYF. Written as DNA, the CDR3 is TGTGCCAGCAGTTTATTTACGGGAGGGCCCGGAAAGACCCAGTACTTC. The whole variable domain, filled in from reference TRBV28 and TRBJ2-5, reads DVKVTQSSRYLVKRTGEKVFLECVQDMDHENMFWYRQDPGLGLRLIYFSYDVKMKEKGDIPEGYSVSREKKERFSLILESASTNQTSMYLCASSLFTGGPGKTQYFGPGTRLLVL.

A note on this clone: Other DNA sequences from this sample encode an identical CDR3 as well. The V and J genes are TRBV28 and TRBJ1-1; maybe TRBD1 (6 bases). The length of the CDR3 is 14 residues. The V gene lost 3 bases and the J gene lost 3 bases, with 11 bases spanning the gap. Germline-derived CDR1 and CDR2 are MDHEN and SYDVKM. The DNA of the CDR3 is TGTGCCAGCAGTTTGGACAGAGCCTACACTGAAGCTTTCTTT. Protein sequence: CASSLDRAYTEAFF.

V gene TRBV3-1 (or the pseudogene TRBV3-2) combines with J gene TRBJ2-7; 10 bases are shared with TRBD1. CDR3 length: 15 amino acids. From germline, CDR1 is LGHDT and CDR2 YNNKEL (reference sequence). Trimming at V came to 4 bases and at J to 4 bases, leaving 7 bases not matched to a gene. The CDR3 DNA reads TGTGCCAGCAGCCCGGGACAGGGGCGAAGTTACGAGCAGTACTTC. Protein product: CASSPGQGRSYEQYF.

The V and J genes are TRBV5-1 and TRBJ2-2; 14 bases line up with TRBD2. The junction had 7 bases not matched to a gene; V was cut back by 4 bases and J by 5 bases. The CDR3 is 17 residues long. Germline V CDR1 and CDR2: SGHRS, YFSETQ. CDR3 sequence reads: CASSLGTSGSRTGELFF. CDR3 coding DNA: TGCGCCAGCAGCCTCGGGACTAGCGGGAGTAGGACCGGGGAGCTGTTTTTT.

The V call is TRBV5-1, the J call TRBJ1-6; 7 bases align to TRBD1. The CDR3 sequence is 14 residues long. J was trimmed by 6 bases and V by 3 bases; bases with no gene match: 3. Looked up from germline, CDR1 is SGHRS and CDR2 is YFSETQ. CDR3 in amino acids: CASSYGTVNSPLHF. The CDR3, as DNA: TGCGCCAGCAGCTACGGGACAGTTAATTCACCCCTCCACTTT. Supplemented by reference TRBV5-1 and TRBJ1-6, the full variable domain reads KAGVTQTPRYLIKTRGQQVTLSCSPISGHRSVSWYQQTPGQGLQFLFEYFSETQRNKGNFPGRFSGRQFSNSRSEMNVSTLELGDSALYLCASSYGTVNSPLHFGNGTRLTVT.

The chain uses TRBV30 and TRBJ2-6, with D uncertain. This CDR3 is built from 13 residues. V was cut by 0 bases and J by 3 bases, with 3 bases left in between. CDR1 and CDR2 from the germline V gene are GTSNPN and SVGIG (reference sequence). This CDR3 reads CAWSVHGANVLTF. The CDR3, as DNA: TGTGCCTGGAGTGTACATGGGGCCAACGTCCTGACTTTC.

The chain couples TRBV7-6 to TRBJ2-7, with D perhaps matching TRBD2 (5 bases). Germline V gene lookup returns CDR1 SGHVS and CDR2 FNYEAQ. Between the trimmed V and J ends, which lost 10 bases and 3 bases, there was a span of 16 bases. The CDR3 sequence is 13 residues long. CDR3 amino acids: CAIGEPGSYEQYF. The CDR3 nucleotides are TGTGCCATCGGGGAGCCGGGGAGCTACGAGCAGTACTTC.

CDR3 residues: CASTVTGELFF. The CDR3 DNA follows: TGTGCCAGCACCGTCACCGGGGAGCTGTTTTTT. The chain joins TRBV28 to TRBJ2-2; no clear D. The length of the CDR3 is 11 residues. The germline CDR1 and CDR2 sequences are MDHEN and SYDVKM. V lost 7 bases and J 4 bases, leaving 4 bases between the germline ends. Based on the CDR3 plus reference TRBV28 and TRBJ2-2, the full variable domain is DVKVTQSSRYLVKRTGEKVFLECVQDMDHENMFWYRQDPGLGLRLIYFSYDVKMKEKGDIPEGYSVSREKKERFSLILESASTNQTSMYLCASTVTGELFFGEGSRLTVL.

V gene TRBV11-3 combines with J gene TRBJ2-1; D unresolved. Germline V gives CDR1 SGHNT, CDR2 YENEEA. V gave up 5 bases and J gave up 3 bases, with 14 bases separating them. The CDR3 spans 15 residues. The CDR3 protein is CASSPQPSDYNEQFF. Here the CDR3 DNA reads TGTGCCAGCAGCCCACAGCCCTCCGACTACAATGAGCAGTTCTTC.

The chain couples TRBV6-2 or TRBV6-3 to TRBJ2-7; D is perhaps TRBD1 (5 bases). The CDR3 loop spans 14 amino acids. V was trimmed by 2 bases and J by 4 bases, leaving 12 bases between them. Germline assignment: CDR1 MNHEY and CDR2 SVGEGT. This CDR3 is CASSYGHTSYEQYV. The CDR3 DNA sequence: TGTGCCAGCAGTTACGGACATACCTCATACGAGCAGTACGTC.

This clone was seen a handful of times. J is TRBJ1-1 and V is TRBV19; 9 nucleotides agree with TRBD1. The CDR3 is 14 amino acids. CDR1 is LNHDA and CDR2 is SQIVND in the germline V gene (reference sequence). V shed 6 bases, J shed 5 bases, and the junction held 7 bases outside the gene matches. The CDR3 region is CASRSDRGWTEAFF. In nucleotides, the CDR3 is TGTGCCAGTAGGTCAGACAGGGGGTGGACTGAAGCTTTCTTT. The full variable domain, in which reference TRBV19 and TRBJ1-1 provide the parts outside the CDR3, is DGGITQSPKYLFRKEGQNVTLSCEQNLNHDAMYWYRQDPGQGLRLIYYSQIVNDFQKGDIAEGYSVSREKKESFPLTVTSAQKNPTAFYLCASRSDRGWTEAFFGQGTRLTVV.

The gene calls are TRBV19 and TRBJ2-1; TRBD2 matches 14 bases. Germline assignment: CDR1 LNHDA and CDR2 SQIVND (reference sequence). The CDR3 contains 16 residues. After removal of 5 bases from V and 8 bases from J, the junction contained 8 bases not matched to a gene. The CDR3 sequence is CASSALTSGRGDEQFF. The DNA for the CDR3 is TGTGCCAGTAGTGCCTTGACTAGCGGGAGGGGGGATGAGCAGTTCTTC.

On this clone: Distinct nucleotide sequences in the sample also encode this CDR3. The chain employs TRBV6-5 and TRBJ2-6; weak D call: TRBD1 (5 bases). Germline V gene lookup returns CDR1 MNHEY and CDR2 SVGAGI. Trimming cost V 0 bases and J 1 base, with 7 bases left between them. The CDR3 is made up of 16 amino acids. CDR3 DNA sequence: TGTGCCAGCAGTTACTCATCAGGGTCTGGGGCCAACGTCCTGACTTTC. As protein: CASSYSSGSGANVLTF.

The sample holds one count of this clone. This chain links TRBV5-1 with TRBJ2-3; 14 bases agree with TRBD2. The V and J ends lost 4 bases and 2 bases, in that order; junction bases with no gene match: 6. The germline V gene encodes CDR1 SGHRS and CDR2 YFSETQ. This CDR3 is 17 amino acids long. The CDR3 here is CASSRGLAGVITDTQYF. In DNA, the CDR3 is TGCGCCAGCAGCAGGGGACTAGCGGGAGTGATCACAGATACGCAGTATTTT.

V and J are TRBV29-1 and TRBJ2-7, with 7 nucleotides matching TRBD2. The CDR3 runs 12 residues. Germline V lookup: CDR1 SQVTM, CDR2 ANQGSEA. V gave up 8 bases and J gave up 0 bases; unmatched junction bases: 4. The CDR3 sequence: CSTSSGSYEQYF. CDR3 in DNA: TGCAGCACGTCTAGCGGCTCCTACGAGCAGTACTTC.